This T cell receptor (beta chain) was documented in a study of blood T cell repertoires in COVID-19. About the research overall: Whether acute or convalescent, the COVID-19 samples came from the United States, Italy and Spain. PBMCs, B-cell-depleted T cells, or T cells were the source of the cDNA or gDNA that made up the material.

As handled by the study authors: Reference gene primers were amplified, and this amplification served to estimate nucleated cell counts. Clones were sequenced by immunoSEQ multiplex PCR, and TCRdb holds only the in-frame ones, with some missing. D and trimming were read from the DNA, whereas the V and J calls and clone size are those reported in that table. The sample carries 200,000 to 250,000 clones, about 83% recorded once. The CDR3 is made up of 16 amino acids. Trimming took 3 bases from V and 5 from J; bases not matched to a gene: 13. Looked up from germline, CDR1 is KGHSH and CDR2 is LQKENI. The sequencing input was peripheral blood. This clonotype was sampled from a woman aged 50 to 65 with active or convalescent COVID-19. The rearrangement uses TRBV18 and TRBJ2-7; the match to TRBD1 covers 7 bases. The CDR3 loop is CASSPPGTVFYHEQYF. CDR3 bases: TGTGCCAGCTCACCGCCCGGGACAGTTTTTTACCACGAGCAGTACTTC.